This T cell receptor (beta chain) emerged from a study of blood T cell repertoires in COVID-19. Study-wide background: Acute and convalescent COVID-19 specimens originated in the United States, Italy and Spain. In each case, the material was cDNA or gDNA derived from T cells, B-cell-depleted T cells, or PBMCs.

Germline trimming cut 0 bases from V and 12 bases from J; bases unmatched to any gene: 16. The germline V gene encodes CDR1 SGHRS and CDR2 YFSETQ. The CDR3 has 16 amino acids. Original processing methods: By means of reference gene primer amplification, nucleated cell counts were estimated. Assay used: immunoSEQ multiplex PCR; TCRdb lists only in-frame clones, some missing. V and J calls and clone size are given by that table; D and trimming were obtained from the DNA. Of about 150,000 clones listed, more than 70% were seen once; the top ten hold about 5%. The chain links TRBV5-1 to TRBJ2-7, with 9 bases matching TRBD1. The receptor was derived from a woman between 50 and 59 years old with acute or convalescent COVID-19. The sample was peripheral blood. The CDR3 region is CASSLEFGDRALGRYF. The CDR3 region has the DNA TGCGCCAGCAGCTTGGAGTTCGGGGACAGGGCTCTTGGACGGTACTTC. The whole variable domain, remainder taken from reference TRBV5-1 and TRBJ2-7, is KAGVTQTPRYLIKTRGQQVTLSCSPISGHRSVSWYQQTPGQGLQFLFEYFSETQRNKGNFPGRFSGRQFSNSRSEMNVSTLELGDSALYLCASSLEFGDRALGRYFGPGTRLTVT.